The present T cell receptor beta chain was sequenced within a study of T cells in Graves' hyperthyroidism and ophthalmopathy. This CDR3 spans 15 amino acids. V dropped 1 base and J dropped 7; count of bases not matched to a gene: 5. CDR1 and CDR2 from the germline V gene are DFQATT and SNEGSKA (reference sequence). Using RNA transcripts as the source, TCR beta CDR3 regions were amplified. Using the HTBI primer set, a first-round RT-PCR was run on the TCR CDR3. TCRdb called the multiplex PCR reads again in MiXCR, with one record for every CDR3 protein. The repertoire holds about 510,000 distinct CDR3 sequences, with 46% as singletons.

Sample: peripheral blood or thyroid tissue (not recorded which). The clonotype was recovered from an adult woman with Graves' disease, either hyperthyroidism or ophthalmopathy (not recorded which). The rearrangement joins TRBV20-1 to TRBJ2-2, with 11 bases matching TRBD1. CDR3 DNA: TGCAGTGCTAGAGCCCAGGACAGGGGGCGCGGGGAGCTGTTTTTT. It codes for CSARAQDRGRGELFF.